The entry below gives a single T cell receptor beta chain sequence along with its context. As handled by the study authors: Counts of nucleated cells, estimated from reference gene primer amplification, were obtained. Sequencing was performed with immunoSEQ multiplex PCR; in TCRdb, only in-frame clones are kept and a portion is missing. The V and J calls and the clone size are those of that table, but D and trimming were determined from the DNA. The profile shows some 30,000 clones, 80% to 85% of them singletons. These data are taken from a study of blood T cell repertoires in COVID-19. Study background: The United States, Italy and Spain were the sources of the acute and convalescent COVID-19 samples. Sources were T cells, B-cell-depleted T cells, or PBMCs; the material itself was cDNA or gDNA.

Trimming shortened V by 1 base and J by 1 base, and 4 bases separated the two germline ends. This CDR3 has 13 residues. This receptor was identified in an elderly man with active COVID-19. The sequencing sample was made of peripheral blood. This chain joins TRBV12-3 or TRBV12-4 and TRBJ1-2; D is unclear. The CDR3 region has the DNA TGTGCCAGCAGTTTAGTCAGTAACTATGGCTACACCTTC. Amino acid sequence: CASSLVSNYGYTF.